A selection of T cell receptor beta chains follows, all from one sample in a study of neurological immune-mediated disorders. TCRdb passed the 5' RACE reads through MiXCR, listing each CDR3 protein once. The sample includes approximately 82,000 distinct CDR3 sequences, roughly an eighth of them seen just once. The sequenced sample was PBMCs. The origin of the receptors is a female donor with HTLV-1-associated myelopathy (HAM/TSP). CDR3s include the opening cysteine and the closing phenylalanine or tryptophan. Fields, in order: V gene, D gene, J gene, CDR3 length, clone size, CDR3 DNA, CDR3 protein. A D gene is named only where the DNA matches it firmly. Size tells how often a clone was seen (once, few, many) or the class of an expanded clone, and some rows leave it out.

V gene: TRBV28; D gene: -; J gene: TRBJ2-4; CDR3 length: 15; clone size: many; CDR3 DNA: TGTGCCAGCACCCCGGCTGGGGCTGGCAAAAACATTCAGTACTTC; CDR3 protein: CASTPAGAGKNIQYF
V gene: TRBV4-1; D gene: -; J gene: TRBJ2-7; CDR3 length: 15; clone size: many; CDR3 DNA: TGCGCCAGCAGCCAAGACCCCGGGACCAACTACGAGCAGTACTTC; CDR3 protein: CASSQDPGTNYEQYF
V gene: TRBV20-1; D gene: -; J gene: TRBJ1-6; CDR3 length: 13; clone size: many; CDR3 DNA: TGCAGTGCTTTCCGGGACACTAATTCACCCCTCCACTTT; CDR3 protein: CSAFRDTNSPLHF
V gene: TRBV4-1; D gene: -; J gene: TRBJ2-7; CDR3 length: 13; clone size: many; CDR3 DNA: TGCGCCAGCAGCCAAGTCGAGTTCTACGAGCAGTACTTC; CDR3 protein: CASSQVEFYEQYF
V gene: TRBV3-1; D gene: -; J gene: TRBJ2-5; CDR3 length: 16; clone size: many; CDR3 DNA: TGTGCCAGCAGCCAAGATTCCGCGGCAGGAGAAGAGACCCAGTACTTC; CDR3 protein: CASSQDSAAGEETQYF
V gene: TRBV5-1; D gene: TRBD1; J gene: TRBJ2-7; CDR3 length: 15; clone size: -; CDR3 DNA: TGCGCCAGCAGCTTGGCCGGACAGGGAGGTTACGAGCAGTACTTC; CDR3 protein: CASSLAGQGGYEQYF
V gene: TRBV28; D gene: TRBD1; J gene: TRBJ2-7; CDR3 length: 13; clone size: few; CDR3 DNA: TGTGCCAGCACTGGACAGGACACCTACGAGCAGTACTTC; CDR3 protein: CASTGQDTYEQYF
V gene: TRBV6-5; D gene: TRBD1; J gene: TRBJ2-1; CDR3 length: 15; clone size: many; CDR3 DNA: TGTGCCAGCGCATCAGGGACAGGGGGTTTGAATGAGCAGTTCTTC; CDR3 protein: CASASGTGGLNEQFF
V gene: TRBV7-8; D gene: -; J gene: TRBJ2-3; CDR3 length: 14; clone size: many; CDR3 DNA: TGTGCCAGCAGCTTAGAGGTGCTGGCAGATACGCAGTATTTT; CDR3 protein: CASSLEVLADTQYF
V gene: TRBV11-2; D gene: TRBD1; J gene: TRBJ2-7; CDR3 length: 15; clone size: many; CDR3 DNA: TGTGCCAGCAGCTTAGCGGGACAGGGCTTGGGAGAGCAGTACTTC; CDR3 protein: CASSLAGQGLGEQYF
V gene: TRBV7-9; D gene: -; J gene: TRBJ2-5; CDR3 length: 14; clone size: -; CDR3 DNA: TGTGCCAGCCGAGGGGAAGACGAACAAGAGACCCAGTACTTC; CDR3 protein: CASRGEDEQETQYF
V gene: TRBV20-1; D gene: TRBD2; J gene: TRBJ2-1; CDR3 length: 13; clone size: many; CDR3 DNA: TGCAGTTATGGGACTAGCGGGGGCGATGAGCAGTTCTTC; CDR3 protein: CSYGTSGGDEQFF
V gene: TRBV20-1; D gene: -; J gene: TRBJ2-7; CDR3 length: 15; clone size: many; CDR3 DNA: TGCAGTGCTAGAGATCTGGGGGGTGGAATTGACGAGCAGTACTTC; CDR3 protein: CSARDLGGGIDEQYF
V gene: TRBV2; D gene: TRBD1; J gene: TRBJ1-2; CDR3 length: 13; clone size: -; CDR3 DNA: TGTGCCAGCAGTAGGGACAGCGACTATGGATACACCTTC; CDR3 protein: CASSRDSDYGYTF
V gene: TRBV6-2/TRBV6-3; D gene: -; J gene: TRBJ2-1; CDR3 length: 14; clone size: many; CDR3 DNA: TGTGCCAGCAGTTACGGGGGGGCATACAATGAGCAGTTCTTC; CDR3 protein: CASSYGGAYNEQFF
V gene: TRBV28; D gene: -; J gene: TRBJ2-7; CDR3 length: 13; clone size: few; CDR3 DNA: TGTGCCAGCAGTTTTGCGTACTCCTACGAGCAGTACTTC; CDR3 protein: CASSFAYSYEQYF
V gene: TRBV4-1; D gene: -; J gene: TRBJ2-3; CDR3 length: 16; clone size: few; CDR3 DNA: TGCGCCAGCAGCGCCCCGCCTTCCCCATGGACAGATACGCAGTATTTT; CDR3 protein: CASSAPPSPWTDTQYF
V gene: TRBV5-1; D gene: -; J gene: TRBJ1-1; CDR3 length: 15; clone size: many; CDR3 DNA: TGCGCCAGCAGCCCGGCGCCGGGGAAGAACACTGAAGCTTTCTTT; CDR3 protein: CASSPAPGKNTEAFF
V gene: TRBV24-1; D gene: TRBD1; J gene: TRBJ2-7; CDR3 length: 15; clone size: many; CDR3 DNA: TGTGCCACCAGTGATTTGAGGGACAGGGGGTGCGAGCAGTACTTC; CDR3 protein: CATSDLRDRGCEQYF
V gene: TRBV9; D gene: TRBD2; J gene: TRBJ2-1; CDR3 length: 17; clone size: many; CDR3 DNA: TGTGCCAGCAGCTTCATCATGACCAGCGGGGGGGCCAATGAGCAGTTCTTC; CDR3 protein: CASSFIMTSGGANEQFF
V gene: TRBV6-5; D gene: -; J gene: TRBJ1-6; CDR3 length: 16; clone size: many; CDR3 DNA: TGTGCCAGCAGGATTACAGGGACCTTCTATAATTCACCCCTCCACTTT; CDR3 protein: CASRITGTFYNSPLHF
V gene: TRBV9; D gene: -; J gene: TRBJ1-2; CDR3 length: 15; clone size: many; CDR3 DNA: TGTGCCAGCAGCGTAGCGGCAGACTCTAACTATGGCTACACCTTC; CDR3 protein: CASSVAADSNYGYTF